These 26 T cell receptor beta chains were all obtained from the same sample, sequenced in a study of blood T cell repertoires in COVID-19. Generated by immunoSEQ multiplex PCR, the TCRdb table keeps only in-frame clones and is missing some. The sample includes roughly 150,000 clones, around 73% of them seen just once. Sequenced input: PBMCs or T cells enriched from blood (not recorded which). These receptors were taken from a woman aged 45-59 years who had recovered from COVID-19.

This clone was picked up a small number of times. The chain carries TRBV19 and TRBJ2-2; 9 bases are shared with TRBD1. This CDR3 region has 15 residues. J was trimmed by 7 bases and V by 5 bases; bases with no gene match: 8. Germline CDR1 is LNHDA and CDR2 is SQIVND (reference sequence). CDR3 residues: CASSFHRGLGGELFF. The DNA of the CDR3 is TGTGCCAGTAGTTTTCACAGGGGGCTCGGCGGGGAGCTGTTTTTT.

V is TRBV11-2 and J is TRBJ1-3, with 7 bases identical to TRBD1. Germline assignment: CDR1 SGHAT and CDR2 FQNNGV. With V trimmed by 4 bases and J by 0 bases, 9 bases remained unmatched. The CDR3 is 17 amino acids. CDR3 sequence reads: CASSSPLGGHSGNTIYF. The CDR3 coding sequence is TGTGCCAGCAGCTCTCCCCTAGGGGGCCACTCTGGAAACACCATATATTTT.

The genes are TRBV2 and TRBJ1-5, with unresolved D. The CDR3 sequence is 15 residues long. Trimming removed 2 bases at V and 3 bases at J, with 11 bases between. CDR1 and CDR2 (germline): SNHLY, FYNNEI. The CDR3 bases are TGTGCCAGCAGTGAAATCCGCGGGGACAATCAGCCCCAGCATTTT. It codes for CASSEIRGDNQPQHF.

V and J are TRBV25-1 and TRBJ1-5; D is undetermined. Germline V lookup: CDR1 MGHDK, CDR2 SYGVNS. Trimming stripped 2 bases from V and 0 bases from J, with 8 bases between. There are 15 residues in the CDR3. The CDR3 DNA reads TGTGCCAGCAGTGAACAGTGCCATAGCAATCAGCCCCAGCATTTT. The encoded protein is CASSEQCHSNQPQHF. Filled out from reference TRBV25-1 and TRBJ1-5, the complete variable domain reads EADIYQTPRYLVIGTGKKITLECSQTMGHDKMYWYQQDPGMELHLIHYSYGVNSTEKGDLSSESTVSRIRTEHFPLTLESARPSHTSQYLCASSEQCHSNQPQHFGDGTRLSIL.

The chain couples TRBV18 to TRBJ2-7; 10 nucleotides align to TRBD2. There are 17 residues in the CDR3. V was clipped by 3 bases and J by 1 base; unmatched bases: 9. Germline loops: CDR1 KGHSH, CDR2 LQKENI. CDR3 region: CASSPPLQLAGSYEQYF. CDR3 nucleotide sequence: TGTGCCAGCTCACCCCCCCTCCAACTAGCGGGGTCCTACGAGCAGTACTTC.

The chain combines TRBV6-6 with TRBJ1-2; unclear D gene. The V end was cut by 0 bases, the J end by 4 bases, with 6 bases between. This CDR3 spans 13 amino acids. Germline lookup yields CDR1 MNHNY and CDR2 SVGAGI (reference sequence). CDR3 coding DNA: TGTGCCAGCAGTTACTCGGAGGGCTATGGCTACACCTTC. Translated: CASSYSEGYGYTF.

The chain carries TRBV24-1 and TRBJ2-2, with TRBD1 as a possible D gene (6 bases). Per germline, CDR1 KGHDR and CDR2 SFDVKD. Deletions cut 3 bases from V and 0 bases from J, with 10 bases between. There are 16 residues in the CDR3. The chain's CDR3 is CATSDPGTSNTGELFF. CDR3 coding DNA: TGTGCCACCAGTGATCCCGGGACATCGAACACCGGGGAGCTGTTTTTT.

The V call is TRBV19, the J call TRBJ1-3; 9 positions match TRBD1. This CDR3 region has 16 residues. Trimming took 5 bases from V and 7 from J; bases not matched to a gene: 12. Germline loops: CDR1 LNHDA, CDR2 SQIVND (reference sequence). The CDR3 protein is CASSPWTGARKNTIYF. In DNA, the CDR3 is TGTGCCAGTAGTCCCTGGACAGGGGCGAGAAAGAACACCATATATTTT. The entire variable domain, with the rest obtained from reference TRBV19 and TRBJ1-3, is as follows: DGGITQSPKYLFRKEGQNVTLSCEQNLNHDAMYWYRQDPGQGLRLIYYSQIVNDFQKGDIAEGYSVSREKKESFPLTVTSAQKNPTAFYLCASSPWTGARKNTIYFGEGSWLTVV.

Only a few counts were recorded for this clone. The chain combines TRBV19 with TRBJ1-6, with TRBD1 matching over 8 bases. The J segment lost 7 bases and the V segment lost 5 bases, leaving 4 bases of the junction unmatched. The CDR3 is 14 amino acids. Germline loops: CDR1 LNHDA, CDR2 SQIVND (reference sequence). CDR3 nucleotides: TGTGCCAGTAGTCTATGGACAGGGAATTCACCCCTCCACTTT. It yields the protein CASSLWTGNSPLHF.

The chain is built from TRBV5-1 and TRBJ2-3, with 9 bases identical to TRBD2. The CDR3 is 15 residues long. Germline V lookup: CDR1 SGHRS, CDR2 YFSETQ. V lost 0 bases to trimming and J lost 6 bases; unmatched junction nucleotides: 5. For the CDR3, the DNA is TGCGCCAGCAGCTTGGGCTTAGCGGGGGCCGATACGCAGTATTTT. Its protein is CASSLGLAGADTQYF. The full variable domain, rest sourced from reference TRBV5-1 and TRBJ2-3, is KAGVTQTPRYLIKTRGQQVTLSCSPISGHRSVSWYQQTPGQGLQFLFEYFSETQRNKGNFPGRFSGRQFSNSRSEMNVSTLELGDSALYLCASSLGLAGADTQYFGPGTRLTVL.

V gene TRBV10-3 combines with J gene TRBJ1-2; 9 nucleotides align to TRBD1. The CDR3 has 15 residues. Per germline, CDR1 ENHRY and CDR2 SYGVKD. V dropped 2 bases and J dropped 2; count of bases not matched to a gene: 3. The CDR3 spells CAISEGQGINYGYTF. DNA of the CDR3: TGTGCCATCAGTGAGGGACAGGGGATAAACTATGGCTACACCTTC.

On this clone itself: The same CDR3 is also encoded by other DNA sequences in this sample. The chain recombines TRBV3-1 (or the pseudogene TRBV3-2) with TRBJ2-2, with TRBD1 as a possible D gene (5 bases). Trimming left V 0 bases short and J 1 base short, with 6 bases between. The CDR3 spans 15 residues. Germline V gives CDR1 LGHDT, CDR2 YNNKEL (reference sequence). The CDR3 spells CASSQETGNTGELFF. The CDR3 coding sequence is TGTGCCAGCAGCCAAGAAACAGGGAACACCGGGGAGCTGTTTTTT.

The chain is built from TRBV6-1 and TRBJ1-5, with D tentatively TRBD1 (5 bases). V lost 3 bases, J lost 6 bases, and 15 bases lay in between. Per the germline V gene, CDR1 is MNHNS and CDR2 is SASEGT. CDR3 length equals 15 residues. This CDR3 reads CASSEGLSSGQPQHF. The CDR3 region has the DNA TGTGCCAGCAGTGAGGGACTTTCGTCGGGTCAGCCCCAGCATTTT.

This rearrangement joins TRBV25-1 to TRBJ1-1, with no clear D. Trimming pared 6 bases from V and 0 bases from J, leaving 8 bases between. The CDR3 consists of 13 residues. Germline-derived CDR1 and CDR2 are MGHDK and SYGVNS. This CDR3 reads CASRGRVNTEAFF. CDR3 coding DNA: TGTGCCAGCAGGGGGAGGGTGAACACTGAAGCTTTCTTT.

The CDR3 reads CASSSYPNTGELFF. The CDR3, as DNA: TGTGCCAGCAGCTCCTACCCGAACACCGGGGAGCTGTTTTTT. V and J are TRBV5-4 and TRBJ2-2; D unclear. The CDR3 runs 14 residues. Germline-derived CDR1 and CDR2 are SGHNT and YYREEE (reference sequence). V was pared by 3 bases and J by 0 bases, with 6 bases between.

V gene TRBV12-3 or TRBV12-4 combines with J gene TRBJ1-2; D perhaps matches TRBD1 (5 bases). The V end was cut by 5 bases, the J end by 4 bases, with 11 bases between. The CDR3 is 13 residues long. CDR3 coding DNA: TGTGCCAGCAGTGTCCAGGGTTTCTATGGCTACACCTTC. Amino acids: CASSVQGFYGYTF.

The J gene is TRBJ2-7, the V gene TRBV24-1; TRBD1 agrees at 8 bases. This CDR3 contains 16 residues. V dropped 5 bases and J dropped 1; count of bases not matched to a gene: 9. Germline assignment: CDR1 KGHDR and CDR2 SFDVKD. The CDR3 loop is CATSALGQGGSYEQYF. DNA of the CDR3: TGTGCCACCAGTGCCCTCGGACAGGGTGGGTCCTACGAGCAGTACTTC.

This clone has only one observation. Here the CDR3 reads CASSESRGLSTDTQYF. CDR3 sequence (DNA): TGCGCCAGCAGTGAGTCTCGGGGTTTGAGCACAGATACGCAGTATTTT. This sequence joins TRBV10-1 and TRBJ2-3, with D perhaps matching TRBD2 (5 bases). With 0 bases removed from V and 0 bases from J, the gap between germline ends came to 10 bases. CDR1 and CDR2 (germline): WNHNN, SYGVQD (reference sequence). The CDR3 consists of 16 residues.

The genes are TRBV6-5 and TRBJ2-3; D call uncertain. V was cut by 7 bases and J by 3 bases, with 17 bases left in between. The germline V gene encodes CDR1 MNHEY and CDR2 SVGAGI. This CDR3 region has 15 residues. This chain's CDR3 is CASTPLQIRTDTQYF. The CDR3 region has the DNA TGTGCCAGCACCCCTCTACAGATCAGGACAGATACGCAGTATTTT.

This chain uses TRBV5-6 with TRBJ1-4; 8 positions match TRBD1. Germline lookup yields CDR1 SGHDT and CDR2 YYEEEE. The CDR3 totals 14 residues. Trimming removed 4 bases from V and 4 bases from J; junction bases left unmatched: 3. In DNA, the CDR3 is TGTGCCAGCAGCCACAGGGGGGATAATGAAAAACTGTTTTTT. Its protein product is CASSHRGDNEKLFF.

This chain connects TRBV10-3 to TRBJ1-2; 7 bases match TRBD1. Trimming removed 7 bases from V and 4 bases from J; junction bases left unmatched: 9. CDR3 length equals 14 residues. CDR1 and CDR2 from the germline V gene are ENHRY and SYGVKD. The CDR3 DNA sequence: TGTGCCATCAACGACCCGGGACAGTCCTATGGCTACACCTTC. It translates to CAINDPGQSYGYTF.

This chain links TRBV11-2 with TRBJ2-1, with a weak D call TRBD2 (6 bases). This CDR3 has 12 residues. Trimming cost V 5 bases and J 14 bases, with 16 bases left between them. The germline V gene has CDR1 SGHAT and CDR2 FQNNGV. For the CDR3, the DNA is TGTGCCAGCAGCCGATCGGGGGAAATGGAGTTCTTC. Translation gives CASSRSGEMEFF. The full variable domain, with the rest looked up from reference TRBV11-2 and TRBJ2-1, is EAGVAQSPRYKIIEKRQSVAFWCNPISGHATLYWYQQILGQGPKLLIQFQNNGVVDDSQLPKDRFSAERLKGVDSTLKIQPAKLEDSAVYLCASSRSGEMEFFGPGTRLTVL.

The chain joins TRBV6-1 to TRBJ1-3; 7 bases agree with TRBD1. Germline loops: CDR1 MNHNS, CDR2 SASEGT. V lost 2 bases, J lost 4 bases, and 8 bases stayed unmatched. The CDR3 is 16 amino acids. The CDR3, as DNA: TGTGCCAGCAGTGAACACGGCGGCAGGGGGGGAAACACCATATATTTT. Residues: CASSEHGGRGGNTIYF.

This clone was recorded at least ten times. This chain joins TRBV5-5 and TRBJ1-5; 9 positions match TRBD1. After removal of 3 bases from V and 0 bases from J, the junction contained 10 bases not matched to a gene. The CDR3 totals 18 residues. CDR1 and CDR2 (germline): SGHKS, YYEKEE (reference sequence). The CDR3 DNA reads as TGTGCCAGCAGCTCTACAGGGGGCCATCATTATAGCAATCAGCCCCAGCATTTT. This gives the protein CASSSTGGHHYSNQPQHF.

The genes are TRBV6-4 and TRBJ2-2; 7 bases line up with TRBD2. CDR1 is MRHNA, CDR2 SNTAGT, per germline. CDR3 length: 17 amino acids. V was clipped by 8 bases and J by 7 bases; unmatched bases: 19. In DNA, the CDR3 is TGTGCCAGCGGGAGGGTGCCCCTCGACAGAAGTGACGGGGAGCTGTTTTTT. Amino acids: CASGRVPLDRSDGELFF.

The chain joins TRBV29-1 to TRBJ1-2; TRBD1 aligns across 11 bases. Germline V gene lookup returns CDR1 SQVTM and CDR2 ANQGSEA. The trim removed 2 bases at V and 7 bases at J, leaving 9 bases unmatched. The CDR3 contains 15 residues. Here the CDR3 reads CSVEPIGQGAGGYTF. The CDR3 nucleotides are TGCAGCGTTGAACCCATAGGACAGGGGGCGGGTGGCTACACCTTC.